The clone carrying this T cell receptor beta chain was detected many times. V lost 4 bases and J 5 bases, leaving 12 bases between the germline ends. The CDR3 contains 12 residues. The germline V gene encodes CDR1 GTSNPN and CDR2 SVGIG (reference sequence). CDR3 regions were amplified by Arm-PCR using iRepertoire HTBI primers to build TCR beta libraries. TCRdb called the multiplex PCR reads again in MiXCR, with one record for every CDR3 protein. This table holds 400,000 to 550,000 distinct CDR3 sequences, 16% found once. The data were obtained in a study of regulatory T cells in long-lasting Graves disease. Time point described: newly diagnosed GD, antithyroid drugs for less than 3 months. After RNA was extracted from PBMCs, the TCR library was made from it. This sample was also put to use in a study of T cells in Graves' hyperthyroidism and ophthalmopathy. This second report adds: Blood samples included most of the expanded thyroid clonotypes exceeding 0.001.

The chain employs TRBV30 and TRBJ2-7; the D is unclear. This TCR came from a woman aged 30 to 39 with Graves disease. Here the sequenced sample was peripheral blood mononuclear cells (PBMCs), taken at new diagnosis, from a patient treated with antithyroid drugs. Written as DNA, the CDR3 is TGTGCCTGGAAAGGATCCCAACACGAGCAGTACTTC. As protein: CAWKGSQHEQYF.